Following are 6 T cell receptor beta chains from one sample sequenced in a study of cytomegalovirus exposure and HLA in healthy donors. Use of 60 Vbeta and 13 Jbeta primers characterized the PCR. Produced via immunoSEQ multiplex PCR; TCRdb's table is partial and in-frame only. The table has about 110,000 clones, more than 65% seen once; the top ten hold roughly 6%. The sequenced sample consisted of PBMCs. These receptors were collected from a woman in her fifties or sixties in good health and CMV-seropositive.

In this sample, this clone turned up a few times. V is TRBV18 and J is TRBJ2-7; 7 nucleotides agree with TRBD2. CDR3 size: 14 residues. V trimming: 6 bases; J trimming: 5 bases; junction bases outside the gene matches: 10. Germline loops: CDR1 KGHSH, CDR2 LQKENI. The CDR3 loop reads CASSTVGRIHEQYF. CDR3 DNA sequence: TGTGCCAGCTCCACCGTCGGGAGGATCCACGAGCAGTACTTC.

V and J are TRBV28 and TRBJ2-5, with TRBD1 matching over 8 bases. Germline V gene lookup returns CDR1 MDHEN and CDR2 SYDVKM. This CDR3 is 15 amino acids long. J was trimmed by 3 bases and V by 4 bases; bases with no gene match: 7. CDR3 loop: CASSSPRGREETQYF. The CDR3 nucleotides read TGTGCCAGCAGTTCACCCAGGGGGCGAGAAGAGACCCAGTACTTC.

The chain has TRBV7-2 and TRBJ2-7; 11 nucleotides match TRBD1. CDR3 size: 14 residues. V lost 5 bases, J lost 3 bases, and 3 bases stayed unmatched. Germline CDR1 is SGHTA and CDR2 is FQGNSA. The CDR3 DNA sequence: TGTGCCAGCAGCGGGACAGGGGGACTCTACGAGCAGTACTTC. Translated: CASSGTGGLYEQYF.

The count of this clone is one. This chain links TRBV5-1 with TRBJ2-2, with TRBD1 as a possible D gene (6 bases). Germline assignment: CDR1 SGHRS and CDR2 YFSETQ. Trimming left V 4 bases short and J 0 bases short, with 16 bases between. The CDR3 extends over 17 amino acids. The CDR3 nucleotides are TGCGCCAGCAGCCCACCCGGGACATCTGCGAACACCGGGGAGCTGTTTTTT. Translation gives CASSPPGTSANTGELFF.

This clone was detected a few times. V usage is TRBV25-1 and J usage is TRBJ1-2; no reliable D call. The V gene lost 5 bases and the J gene lost 4 bases, with 11 bases spanning the gap. The CDR3 sequence is 13 residues long. Germline CDR1 is MGHDK and CDR2 is SYGVNS. Here the CDR3 DNA reads TGTGCCAGCAGTTCCTCCCTAGGCTATGGCTACACCTTC. It codes for CASSSSLGYGYTF.

The V gene is TRBV7-9, the J gene TRBJ2-5; 7 bases fit TRBD2. V lost 5 bases, J lost 1 base, and 7 bases stayed unmatched. The CDR3 is 15 amino acids. Germline CDR1 SEHNR, CDR2 FQNEAQ (reference sequence). This CDR3 reads CASSRASGVQETQYF. The CDR3 DNA sequence: TGTGCCAGCAGCCGGGCTAGCGGCGTCCAAGAGACCCAGTACTTC.